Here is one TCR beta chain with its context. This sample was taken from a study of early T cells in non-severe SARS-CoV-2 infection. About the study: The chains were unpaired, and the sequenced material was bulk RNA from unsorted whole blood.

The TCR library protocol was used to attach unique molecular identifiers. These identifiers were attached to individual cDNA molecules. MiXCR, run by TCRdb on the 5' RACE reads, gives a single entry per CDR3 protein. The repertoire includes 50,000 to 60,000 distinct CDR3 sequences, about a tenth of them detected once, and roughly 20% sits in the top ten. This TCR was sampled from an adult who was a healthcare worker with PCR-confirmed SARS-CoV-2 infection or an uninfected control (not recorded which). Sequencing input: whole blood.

In nucleotides, the CDR3 is TGCAGTGCTCTGAGCAGGGGGGAGACCCAGTACTTC. Amino acids: CSALSRGETQYF. V usage is TRBV20-1 and J usage is TRBJ2-5; 7 nucleotides match TRBD1. The germline V gene encodes CDR1 DFQATT and CDR2 SNEGSKA (reference sequence). After removal of 5 bases from V and 5 bases from J, the junction contained 5 bases not matched to a gene. The CDR3 has 12 amino acids.